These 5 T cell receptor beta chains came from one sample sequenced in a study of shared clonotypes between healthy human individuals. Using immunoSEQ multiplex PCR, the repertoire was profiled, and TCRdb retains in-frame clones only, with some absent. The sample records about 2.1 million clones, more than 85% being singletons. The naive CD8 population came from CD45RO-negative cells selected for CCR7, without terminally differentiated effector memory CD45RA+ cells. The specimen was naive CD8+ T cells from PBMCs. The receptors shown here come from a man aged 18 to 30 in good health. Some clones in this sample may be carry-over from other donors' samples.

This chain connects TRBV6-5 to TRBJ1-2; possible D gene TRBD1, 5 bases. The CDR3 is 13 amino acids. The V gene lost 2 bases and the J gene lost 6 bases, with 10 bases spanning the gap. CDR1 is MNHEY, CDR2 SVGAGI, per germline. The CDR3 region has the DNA TGTGCCAGCAGTTACCGCCTGGGGGATGGCTACACCTTC. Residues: CASSYRLGDGYTF.

The CDR3 loop is CASSLLQGANGELFF. In DNA, the CDR3 is TGTGCCAGCAGCTTACTTCAGGGGGCTAACGGGGAGCTGTTTTTT. The J gene is TRBJ2-2, the V gene TRBV7-3; 8 bases align to TRBD1. Germline V gene sequence: CDR1 SGHTA, CDR2 FQGTGA. The trim removed 2 bases at V and 7 bases at J, leaving 6 bases unmatched. This CDR3 has 15 residues.

The CDR3, as DNA: TGTGCCAGCAGAAAAGGGTTCTTCACAGATACGCAGTATTTT. It specifies CASRKGFFTDTQYF. The chain is built from TRBV27 and TRBJ2-3; no clear D. Germline CDR1 MNHEY, CDR2 SMNVEV (reference sequence). Trimming stripped 6 bases from V and 2 bases from J, with 12 bases between. This CDR3 is built from 14 residues.

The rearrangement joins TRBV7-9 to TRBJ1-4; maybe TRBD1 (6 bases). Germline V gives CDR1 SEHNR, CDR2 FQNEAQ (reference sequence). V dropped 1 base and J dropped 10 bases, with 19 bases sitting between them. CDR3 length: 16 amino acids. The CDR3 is CASSLGFGAGDRKLFF. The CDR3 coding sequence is TGTGCCAGCAGCTTAGGGTTTGGGGCAGGGGATCGAAAACTGTTTTTT.

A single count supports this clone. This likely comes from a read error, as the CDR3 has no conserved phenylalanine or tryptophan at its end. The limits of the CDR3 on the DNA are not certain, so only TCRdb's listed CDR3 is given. The CDR3 sequence: CASSLRGPTI. V is TRBV7-9 and J is TRBJ1-1. Termini included, the CDR3 measures 10 amino acids. Germline V CDR1 and CDR2: SEHNR, FQNEAQ (reference sequence).